A single sample is the source of the 17 T cell receptor beta chains below, sequenced in a study of cytomegalovirus exposure and HLA in healthy donors. The PCR was carried out with 60 Vbeta primers and 13 Jbeta primers. The repertoire was sequenced with immunoSEQ multiplex PCR; TCRdb's copy has only in-frame clones and lacks some. The sample has 100,000 to 120,000 clones; over 65% are singletons. Material: PBMCs. These TCRs come from a woman in her 30s in good health and CMV-seronegative.

This chain connects TRBV7-2 to TRBJ1-3; D is unresolved. The CDR3 runs 15 residues. V was pared by 7 bases and J by 3 bases, with 16 bases between. Germline CDR1 SGHTA, CDR2 FQGNSA. CDR3 in DNA: TGTGCCAGCAAACCCAATGTCATACTTGGAAACACCATATATTTT. It translates to CASKPNVILGNTIYF.

This chain joins TRBV4-2 and TRBJ2-3; D might be TRBD2 (7 bases). This CDR3 spans 19 amino acids. CDR1 and CDR2 (germline): LGHNA, YNFKEQ. Trimming took 2 bases from V and 9 from J, leaving 30 bases between them. CDR3 in DNA: TGTGCCAGCAGCCAAAGGGAACGGGGAGGGGGGACTCTACCTCGAACGCAGTATTTT. Protein sequence: CASSQRERGGGTLPRTQYF.

This rearrangement joins TRBV6-5 to TRBJ2-7, with 8 bases identical to TRBD1. The CDR3 spans 14 residues. Germline V gene lookup returns CDR1 MNHEY and CDR2 SVGAGI. Trimming at V came to 0 bases and at J to 3 bases, leaving 1 base not matched to a gene. CDR3 in DNA: TGTGCCAGCAGTTACTCGGGACAGGACTACGAGCAGTACTTC. It codes for CASSYSGQDYEQYF.

The chain employs TRBV30 and TRBJ1-5; possibly TRBD1 for D (6 bases). V was trimmed by 3 bases and J by 6 bases, leaving 9 bases between them. This CDR3 is 12 amino acids long. Germline V gene data show CDR1 as GTSNPN and CDR2 as SVGIG (reference sequence). In DNA form, the CDR3 reads TGTGCCTGGAGCGAGGGGGTTCAGCCCCAGCATTTT. It encodes CAWSEGVQPQHF.

The V call is TRBV7-2, the J call TRBJ1-4; 9 nucleotides agree with TRBD1. This CDR3 has 15 residues. V gave up 4 bases and J gave up 5 bases; unmatched junction bases: 5. Per the germline V gene, CDR1 is SGHTA and CDR2 is FQGNSA. The CDR3 DNA reads TGTGCCAGCAGCTACAGGGGGCTTGGGAATGAAAAACTGTTTTTT. As protein: CASSYRGLGNEKLFF.

The rearrangement links TRBV2 to TRBJ1-5; perhaps TRBD1 as D (5 bases). V shed 6 bases and J shed 6 bases, with 12 bases lying between them. CDR1 is SNHLY, CDR2 FYNNEI, per germline. This CDR3 spans 13 amino acids. For the CDR3, the DNA is TGTGCCAGCAGCGCAGGGACTAGTCAGCCCCAGCATTTT. This codes for CASSAGTSQPQHF.

The V and J genes are TRBV2 and TRBJ2-7; D unclear. V was trimmed by 2 bases and J by 3 bases, leaving 5 bases between them. The germline V gene encodes CDR1 SNHLY and CDR2 FYNNEI. This CDR3 has 12 amino acids. The DNA of the CDR3 is TGTGCCAGCAGTGAACAGGACTACGAGCAGTACTTC. It is translated as CASSEQDYEQYF.

The gene calls are TRBV6-5 and TRBJ2-7, with TRBD2 identical over 10 bases. This CDR3 has 14 amino acids. With V trimmed by 5 bases and J by 0 bases, 1 base remained unmatched. The germline V gene encodes CDR1 MNHEY and CDR2 SVGAGI. The CDR3 region is CASSRTSGSYEQYF. The DNA for the CDR3 is TGTGCCAGCAGTAGGACTAGCGGCTCCTACGAGCAGTACTTC.

The V call is TRBV7-8, the J call TRBJ1-4; D unresolved. In germline, CDR1 is SGHVS, CDR2 FQNEAQ. V was pared by 3 bases and J by 0 bases, with 11 bases between. The length of the CDR3 is 16 residues. CDR3 sequence reads: CASSFLQPATNEKLFF. CDR3 sequence (DNA): TGTGCCAGCAGCTTCTTACAGCCTGCAACTAATGAAAAACTGTTTTTT.

This clone was recorded a few times. The chain is built from TRBV4-1 and TRBJ1-3; 9 nucleotides agree with TRBD1. V lost 4 bases to trimming and J lost 3 bases; unmatched junction nucleotides: 4. From germline, CDR1 is MGHRA and CDR2 YSYEKL. The length of the CDR3 is 15 residues. The DNA of the CDR3 is TGCGCCAGCAGCCCTGACAGGGGGTTTGGAAACACCATATATTTT. The encoded protein is CASSPDRGFGNTIYF.

This rearrangement joins TRBV7-9 to TRBJ2-5, with 15 bases identical to TRBD2. The length of the CDR3 is 16 residues. V dropped 6 bases and J dropped 2; count of bases not matched to a gene: 4. Germline CDR1 is SEHNR and CDR2 is FQNEAQ (reference sequence). This CDR3 is CASRGLAGGLQETQYF. The DNA for the CDR3 is TGTGCCAGCAGGGGACTAGCGGGGGGTCTACAAGAGACCCAGTACTTC.

This rearrangement joins TRBV7-8 to TRBJ1-6; no clear D. CDR1 and CDR2 from the germline V gene are SGHVS and FQNEAQ. The CDR3 is made up of 14 amino acids. Trimming took off 3 bases at V and 8 bases at J, with 11 bases between the two ends. CDR3 nucleotide sequence: TGTGCCAGCAGCTTGGGCCTGGGTCATTCACCCCTCCACTTT. Its translation: CASSLGLGHSPLHF.

J is TRBJ1-6 and V is TRBV27; D gene ambiguous. This CDR3 has 16 residues. Per germline, CDR1 MNHEY and CDR2 SMNVEV (reference sequence). V was clipped by 5 bases and J by 0 bases, with 11 bases between them. The CDR3 is CASSPRASSYNSPLHF. CDR3 nucleotides: TGTGCCAGCAGTCCGCGGGCGAGCTCCTATAATTCACCCCTCCACTTT.

This chain joins TRBV5-8 and TRBJ1-4; TRBD1 is a possible D gene (6 bases). The CDR3 spans 14 residues. V lost 4 bases, J lost 3 bases, and 10 bases lay in between. Germline V CDR1 and CDR2: SGHTS, YDEGEE. The CDR3 region has the DNA TGTGCCAGCAGCCCGGGGGGGCCTAATGAAAAACTGTTTTTT. This encodes CASSPGGPNEKLFF. The variable domain in full, completed from reference TRBV5-8 and TRBJ1-4, reads EAGVTQSPTHLIKTRGQQATLRCSPISGHTSVYWYQQALGLGLQFLLWYDEGEERNRGNFPPRFSGRQFPNYSSELNVNALELEDSALYLCASSPGGPNEKLFFGSGTQLSVL.

This rearrangement joins TRBV5-4 to TRBJ2-7, with 9 positions matching TRBD1. V shed 4 bases and J 0 bases; nucleotides not matched to a gene: 8. Germline-derived CDR1 and CDR2 are SGHNT and YYREEE (reference sequence). CDR3 length: 16 residues. The CDR3 loop is CASSHGTGRSSYEQYF. The CDR3 bases are TGTGCCAGCAGCCATGGGACAGGGAGGAGCTCCTACGAGCAGTACTTC.

The chain couples TRBV27 to TRBJ1-4, with 8 bases identical to TRBD1. The J segment lost 3 bases and the V segment lost 5 bases, leaving 2 bases of the junction unmatched. The CDR3 extends over 14 amino acids. Germline V gene data show CDR1 as MNHEY and CDR2 as SMNVEV (reference sequence). CDR3 sequence: CASSPQGANEKLFF. The CDR3 DNA is TGTGCCAGCAGTCCACAGGGGGCTAATGAAAAACTGTTTTTT. The full variable domain, completed using reference TRBV27 and TRBJ1-4, is EAQVTQNPRYLITVTGKKLTVTCSQNMNHEYMSWYRQDPGLGLRQIYYSMNVEVTDKGDVPEGYKVSRKEKRNFPLILESPSPNQTSLYFCASSPQGANEKLFFGSGTQLSVL.

The chain couples TRBV5-6 to TRBJ2-5; 9 nucleotides match TRBD2. This CDR3 contains 17 residues. Germline V gene data show CDR1 as SGHDT and CDR2 as YYEEEE. V dropped 0 bases and J dropped 5; count of bases not matched to a gene: 11. The CDR3 DNA reads TGTGCCAGCAGCTTGGCCGGGGGCGGGAGGGCCCGGGAGACCCAGTACTTC. This translates into CASSLAGGGRARETQYF.